This T cell receptor (beta chain) is drawn from a study of T cells in Graves' hyperthyroidism and ophthalmopathy. Study-level background: Specimen type is peripheral blood, collected at initial diagnosis prior to any treatment.

RNA transcripts yielded amplified TCR beta CDR3 regions. The study used the HTBI primer set for a first-round RT-PCR of the TCR CDR3. TCRdb reanalysed the multiplex PCR reads using MiXCR and keeps one entry per CDR3 protein. The repertoire consists of about 270,000 distinct CDR3 sequences, with approximately 23% occurring once and the leading ten covering under 65%. Whole-study results and caveats: Most thyroid clonotypes expanded above 0.001 appeared in blood too. Model output signaled ophthalmopathy a median approximately 6 months ahead of onset.

CDR1 is SGHVS, CDR2 FNYEAQ, per germline. The CDR3 has 17 residues. The ends lost 3 bases at V and 4 bases at J; junction bases unmatched: 10. This clonotype was counted between two and nine times. Its specificity is unknown. Together with thyroid ultrasound, orbital computed tomography, serum thyroxine and TRAb, clinical symptoms were used for diagnoses. The clonotype originates from a man aged 25 to 40 with Graves' ophthalmopathy. The source material was blood. This rearrangement joins TRBV7-6 to TRBJ2-1, with 9 bases matching TRBD1. The CDR3 is CASSLLTGGSRYNEQFF. CDR3 coding DNA: TGTGCCAGCAGCTTGCTAACAGGGGGCTCTAGGTACAATGAGCAGTTCTTC.